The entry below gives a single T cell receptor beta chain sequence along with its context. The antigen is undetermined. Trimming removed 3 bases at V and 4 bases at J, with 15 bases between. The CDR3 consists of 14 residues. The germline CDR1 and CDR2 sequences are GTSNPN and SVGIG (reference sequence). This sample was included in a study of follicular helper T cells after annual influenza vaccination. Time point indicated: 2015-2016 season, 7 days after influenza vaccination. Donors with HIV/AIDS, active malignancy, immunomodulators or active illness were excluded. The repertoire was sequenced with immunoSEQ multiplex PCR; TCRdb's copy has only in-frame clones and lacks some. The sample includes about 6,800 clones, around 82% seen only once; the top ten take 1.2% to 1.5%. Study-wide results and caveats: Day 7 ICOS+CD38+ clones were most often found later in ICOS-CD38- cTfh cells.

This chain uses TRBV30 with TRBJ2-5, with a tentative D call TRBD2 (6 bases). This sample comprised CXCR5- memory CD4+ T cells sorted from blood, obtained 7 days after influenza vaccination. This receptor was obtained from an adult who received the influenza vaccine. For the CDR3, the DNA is TGTGCCTGGAGCGCCAAGGGAGGTAGAGAGACCCAGTACTTC. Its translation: CAWSAKGGRETQYF. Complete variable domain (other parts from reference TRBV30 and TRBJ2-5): SQTIHQWPATLVQPVGSPLSLECTVEGTSNPNLYWYRQAAGRGLQLLFYSVGIGQISSEVPQNLSASRPQDRQFILSSKKLLLSDSGFYLCAWSAKGGRETQYFGPGTRLLVL.